Presented here are 17 T cell receptor beta chains from one specimen sequenced in a study of naive and memory T cell subsets. Study results and limitations: A few larger clonotypes appeared in naive repertoires, especially CD8, possibly memory cells re-expressing CD45RA.

An equimolar mix of two oligonucleotides served as the beta constant-region primer for TRBC1 and TRBC2. Nested alpha and beta constant-region primers with the SP2 primer drove four PCR rounds on ligated cDNA. MiXCR was run by TCRdb on the UMI-ligation and nested PCR reads, yielding one entry per CDR3 protein. The sample shows roughly 150,000 distinct CDR3 sequences, 20% to 25% of them seen only once. No antigen has been identified for these receptors. The sequenced material came from naive CD4+ T cells from blood. The receptors were gathered from a human donor in good health.

This clonotype was seen repeatedly, ten times or more. The chain employs TRBV11-2 and TRBJ2-7, with TRBD2 as a possible D gene (5 bases). This CDR3 has 14 amino acids. V dropped 3 bases and J dropped 6 bases, with 15 bases sitting between them. Germline CDR1 reads SGHAT; CDR2 reads FQNNGV. The CDR3 region is CASSLVAIVGEQYF. CDR3 coding DNA: TGTGCCAGCAGCTTGGTAGCGATTGTAGGCGAGCAGTACTTC.

The chain is built from TRBV18 and TRBJ2-7, with a weak D call TRBD1 (6 bases). The CDR3 covers 14 residues. The germline gives CDR1 KGHSH, CDR2 LQKENI. V lost 6 bases and J lost 1, with 13 bases in between. The CDR3: CASSRRQESYEQYF. For the CDR3, the DNA is TGTGCCAGCTCTCGTAGACAGGAATCCTACGAGCAGTACTTC. Drawing the rest from reference TRBV18 and TRBJ2-7, the complete variable domain is NAGVMQNPRHLVRRRGQEARLRCSPMKGHSHVYWYRQLPEEGLKFMVYLQKENIIDESGMPKERFSAEFPKEGPSILRIQQVVRGDSAAYFCASSRRQESYEQYFGPGTRLTVT.

This chain connects TRBV20-1 to TRBJ1-5; D not certain. V lost 0 bases and J 4 bases, leaving 10 bases between the germline ends. This CDR3 comprises 14 residues. CDR1 and CDR2 from the germline V gene are DFQATT and SNEGSKA (reference sequence). CDR3 protein: CSARDWRGNQPQHF. CDR3 DNA: TGCAGTGCTAGAGATTGGCGAGGGAATCAGCCCCAGCATTTT.

This clonotype was observed at least ten times. The chain is built from TRBV20-1 and TRBJ2-3, with D possibly matching TRBD2 (5 bases). The CDR3 runs to 13 residues. The ends were cut back, 3 bases at V and 2 bases at J, with 9 bases in the middle. Germline values: CDR1 DFQATT, CDR2 SNEGSKA (reference sequence). Written as DNA, the CDR3 is TGCAGTGCTAGGTCTAGCCACACAGATACGCAGTATTTT. Amino acids: CSARSSHTDTQYF.

This clonotype was counted between two and nine times. This sequence joins TRBV11-3 and TRBJ2-2; no reliable D call. The CDR3 is made up of 13 amino acids. With 1 base removed from V and 4 bases from J, the gap between germline ends came to 4 bases. The germline V gene has CDR1 SGHNT and CDR2 YENEEA. The CDR3 spells CASSLVSTGELFF. The CDR3 nucleotides are TGTGCCAGCAGCTTAGTCAGCACCGGGGAGCTGTTTTTT.

In its sample, this clonotype was seen a few times. CDR3 coding DNA: TGCGCCAGCAGCCAAGAACCGGTCCAAGGGCACACAGATACGCAGTATTTT. Encoded protein: CASSQEPVQGHTDTQYF. J is TRBJ2-3 and V is TRBV4-1; unclear D gene. Trimming cost V 0 bases and J 2 bases, with 15 bases left between them. The CDR3 runs to 17 residues. CDR1 is MGHRA and CDR2 is YSYEKL in the germline V gene.

The chain uses TRBV12-3 or TRBV12-4 and TRBJ2-7, with TRBD2 matching over 11 bases. The J segment lost 2 bases and the V segment lost 6 bases, leaving 3 bases of the junction unmatched. The CDR3 covers 14 residues. The CDR3 here is CASRSSGRAYEQYF. The CDR3 region has the DNA TGTGCCAGCAGGAGTAGCGGGAGGGCCTACGAGCAGTACTTC.

The rearrangement links TRBV12-3 or TRBV12-4 to TRBJ1-5; 7 bases are a match to TRBD1. The CDR3 is 13 residues long. V was clipped by 7 bases and J by 6 bases; unmatched bases: 6. CDR3 sequence: CASNQQGTQPQHF. CDR3 bases: TGTGCCAGCAATCAACAGGGGACTCAGCCCCAGCATTTT.

This clonotype came up a few times. The J gene is TRBJ2-4, the V gene TRBV2; 8 nucleotides agree with TRBD1. The CDR3 contains 14 residues. V was clipped by 2 bases and J by 8 bases; unmatched bases: 5. Germline loops: CDR1 SNHLY, CDR2 FYNNEI. CDR3 bases: TGTGCCAGCAGTGAACGGACAGGGTTGGACATTCAGTACTTC. Residues: CASSERTGLDIQYF.

The gene calls are TRBV28 and TRBJ2-2, with D unresolved. The CDR3 spans 12 residues. Germline CDR1 reads MDHEN; CDR2 reads SYDVKM. Trimming shortened V by 4 bases and J by 6 bases, and 6 bases separated the two germline ends. CDR3 bases: TGTGCCAGCAGTTATTATCCCGGGGAGCTGTTTTTT. It translates to CASSYYPGELFF.

This clonotype has a handful of counts. V is TRBV7-9 and J is TRBJ1-1, with a tentative D call TRBD1 (6 bases). This CDR3 has 14 residues. The V and J ends lost 3 bases and 5 bases respectively, with 13 bases between them. Germline V gene data show CDR1 as SEHNR and CDR2 as FQNEAQ (reference sequence). The CDR3 sequence is CASSLGGQGTEAFF. The CDR3 DNA is TGTGCCAGCAGCTTGGGGGGGCAAGGGACTGAAGCTTTCTTT.

This clonotype was picked up a small number of times. The chain recombines TRBV19 with TRBJ2-1; no clear D gene. The CDR3 has 16 amino acids. V gave up 5 bases and J gave up 12 bases, with 26 bases separating them. Germline V gives CDR1 LNHDA, CDR2 SQIVND (reference sequence). For the CDR3, the DNA is TGTGCCAGTAGTCCCCGTAGCTCGACGGGCACACGGTGGCAGTTCTTC. Its protein is CASSPRSSTGTRWQFF.

V gene TRBV2 combines with J gene TRBJ1-4, with D perhaps matching TRBD1 (5 bases). Germline V gene data show CDR1 as SNHLY and CDR2 as FYNNEI. The CDR3 extends over 16 amino acids. Between the trimmed V and J ends, which lost 4 bases and 0 bases, there was a span of 12 bases. The CDR3 sequence is CASSVQGVSTNEKLFF. The CDR3, as DNA: TGTGCCAGCAGTGTCCAAGGGGTTTCAACTAATGAAAAACTGTTTTTT.

This clonotype has only a few counts. The J gene is TRBJ1-1, the V gene TRBV5-5; D remains ambiguous. V shed 0 bases and J shed 0 bases, with 15 bases lying between them. Germline V gene lookup returns CDR1 SGHKS and CDR2 YYEKEE (reference sequence). This CDR3 comprises 17 residues. The CDR3: CASSLGPSAGLNTEAFF. CDR3 nucleotides: TGTGCCAGCAGCTTGGGACCCTCGGCAGGCCTGAACACTGAAGCTTTCTTT.

V usage is TRBV18 and J usage is TRBJ1-1; D remains ambiguous. Per the germline V gene, CDR1 is KGHSH and CDR2 is LQKENI. The CDR3 runs to 14 residues. The germline V and J ends were trimmed by 0 bases and 1 base, with 6 bases remaining between them. The CDR3 DNA follows: TGTGCCAGCTCACCACCGCTCCAGAACACTGAAGCTTTCTTT. Amino acids: CASSPPLQNTEAFF.

This clonotype has only a few counts. The chain links TRBV12-3 or TRBV12-4 to TRBJ2-1, with D possibly TRBD1 on 7 matching bases. This CDR3 is built from 15 residues. V was pared by 3 bases and J by 6 bases, with 15 bases between. The CDR3 spells CASSFGRGVGNEQFF. The CDR3 bases are TGTGCCAGCAGTTTTGGCAGGGGGGTGGGCAATGAGCAGTTCTTC.

In its sample, this clonotype was seen a few times. The chain employs TRBV28 and TRBJ1-1; D ambiguous. CDR1 and CDR2 (germline): MDHEN, SYDVKM. This CDR3 has 15 amino acids. V was pared by 1 base and J by 5 bases, with 14 bases between. CDR3 in amino acids: CASSLFHLLLTEAFF. The DNA of the CDR3 is TGTGCCAGCAGTTTATTCCACCTCCTTCTTACTGAAGCTTTCTTT.